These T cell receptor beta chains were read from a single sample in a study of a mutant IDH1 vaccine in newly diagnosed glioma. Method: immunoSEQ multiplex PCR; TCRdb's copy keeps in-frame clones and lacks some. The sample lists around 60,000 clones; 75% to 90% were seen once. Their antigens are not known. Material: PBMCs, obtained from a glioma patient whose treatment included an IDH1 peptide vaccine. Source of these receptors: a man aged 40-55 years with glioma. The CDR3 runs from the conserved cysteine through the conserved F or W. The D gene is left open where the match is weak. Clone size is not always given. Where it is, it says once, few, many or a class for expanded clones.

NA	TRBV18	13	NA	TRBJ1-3	CASPGEPGNTIYF	TGTGCCAGCCCAGGGGAACCTGGAAACACCATATATTTT
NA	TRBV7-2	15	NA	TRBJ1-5	CASSFSPGSNQPQHF	TGTGCCAGCAGCTTTTCCCCGGGAAGCAATCAGCCCCAGCATTTT
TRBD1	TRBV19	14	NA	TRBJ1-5	CASSASTGYQPQHF	TGTGCCAGTAGTGCTTCGACAGGGTACCAGCCCCAGCATTTT
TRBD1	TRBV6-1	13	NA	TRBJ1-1	CASSGQGYTEAFF	TGTGCCAGCAGCGGACAGGGGTACACTGAAGCTTTCTTT
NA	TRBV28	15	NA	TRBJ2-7	CASSWGFSSSYEQYF	TGTGCCAGCAGTTGGGGCTTCAGTAGCTCCTACGAGCAGTACTTC
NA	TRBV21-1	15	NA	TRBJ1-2	CASSKIVFSGYGYTF	TGTGCCAGCAGCAAAATCGTCTTCTCGGGCTATGGCTACACCTTC
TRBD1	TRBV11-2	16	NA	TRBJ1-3	CASSPLTGLVGNTIYF	TGTGCCAGCAGCCCCCTGACAGGGCTGGTTGGAAACACCATATATTTT
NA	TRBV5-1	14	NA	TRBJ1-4	CASSSTGRDEKLFF	TGCGCCAGCAGCTCCACAGGGCGGGATGAAAAACTGTTTTTT
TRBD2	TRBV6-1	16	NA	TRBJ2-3	CASSEAQRGITDTQYF	TGTGCCAGCAGTGAAGCTCAGCGGGGGATTACAGATACGCAGTATTTT
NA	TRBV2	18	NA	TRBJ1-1	CASSDTNAYYRAVTEAFF	TGTGCCAGCAGTGATACGAACGCTTACTACAGGGCGGTCACTGAAGCTTTCTTT
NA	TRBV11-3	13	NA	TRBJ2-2	CASSPDRIGELFF	TGTGCCAGCAGCCCCGACAGGATCGGGGAGCTGTTTTTT
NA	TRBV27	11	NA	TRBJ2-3	CAPTPRDTQYF	TGTGCCCCCACCCCCCGGGATACGCAGTATTTT
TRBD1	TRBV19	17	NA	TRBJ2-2	CASSRGLGQGSGGELFF	TGTGCCAGTAGTAGAGGACTTGGACAGGGGAGTGGCGGGGAGCTGTTTTTT
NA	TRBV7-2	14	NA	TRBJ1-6	CASSPSGVNSPLHF	TGTGCCAGCAGCCCTTCCGGGGTGAATTCACCCCTCCACTTT
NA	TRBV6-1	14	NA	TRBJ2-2	CASRDPGYTGELFF	TGTGCCAGCAGAGACCCGGGGTACACCGGGGAGCTGTTTTTT
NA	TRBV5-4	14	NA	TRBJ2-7	CASRIDRVAGEQYF	TGTGCCAGCAGGATAGACAGGGTCGCGGGAGAGCAGTACTTC
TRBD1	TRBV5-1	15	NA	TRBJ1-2	CASSLDTGTGGGYTF	TGCGCCAGCAGCTTGGATACCGGGACAGGGGGAGGCTACACCTTC
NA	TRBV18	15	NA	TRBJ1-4	CASSPQQGGSEKLFF	TGTGCCAGCTCACCACAACAGGGTGGGAGTGAAAAACTGTTTTTT
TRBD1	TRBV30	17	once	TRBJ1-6	CAWRFSPDRPSDSPLHF	TGTGCCTGGAGGTTCTCCCCGGACAGGCCTTCGGATTCACCCCTCCACTTT
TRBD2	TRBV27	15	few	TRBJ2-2	CASSLSAGGPGELFF	TGTGCCAGCAGTCTCTCTGCGGGGGGGCCTGGGGAGCTGTTTTTT
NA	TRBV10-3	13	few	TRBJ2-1	CATEGPGGSEQFF	TGTGCCACCGAGGGACCCGGAGGTAGTGAGCAGTTCTTC
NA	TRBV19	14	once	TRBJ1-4	CASSTTDANEKLFF	TGTGCCAGTAGTACCACCGATGCTAATGAAAAACTGTTTTTT
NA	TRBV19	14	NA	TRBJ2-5	CASSISAREETQYF	TGTGCCAGTAGTATTTCGGCCCGCGAGGAGACCCAGTACTTC
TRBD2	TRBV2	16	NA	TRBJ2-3	CASSEILRETPDTQYF	TGTGCCAGCAGTGAGATTCTGCGGGAGACCCCAGATACGCAGTATTTT
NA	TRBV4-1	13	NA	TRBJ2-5	CASSQVGRETQYF	TGCGCCAGCAGCCAAGTGGGGCGGGAGACCCAGTACTTC
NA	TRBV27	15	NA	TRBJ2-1	CASSNGDNGYNEQFF	TGTGCCAGCAGTAACGGGGATAACGGCTACAATGAGCAGTTCTTC
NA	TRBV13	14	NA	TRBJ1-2	CASSLGRRNYGYTF	TGTGCCAGCAGCTTAGGGCGGCGTAACTATGGCTACACCTTC
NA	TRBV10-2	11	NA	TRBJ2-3	CASARVHTQYF	TGCGCCAGCGCGAGAGTCCATACGCAGTATTTT
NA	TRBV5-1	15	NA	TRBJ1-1	CASSLDGGGNTEAFF	TGCGCCAGCAGCTTGGACGGCGGTGGAAACACTGAAGCTTTCTTT
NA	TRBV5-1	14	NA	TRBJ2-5	CASSLEGGRETQYF	TGCGCCAGCAGCTTGGAAGGGGGGCGAGAGACCCAGTACTTC
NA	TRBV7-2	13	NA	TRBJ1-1	CASSLWGNTEAFF	TGTGCCAGCAGCCTATGGGGGAACACTGAAGCTTTCTTT
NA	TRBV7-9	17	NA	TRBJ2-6	CASSLRGGVSGANVLTF	TGTGCCAGCAGCCTCCGGGGCGGGGTCTCTGGGGCCAACGTCCTGACTTTC
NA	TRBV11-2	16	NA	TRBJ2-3	CASSLKASLLADTQYF	TGTGCCAGCAGCTTAAAGGCTAGCCTTCTGGCAGATACGCAGTATTTT
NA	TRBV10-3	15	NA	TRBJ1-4	CAISESGGTNEKLFF	TGTGCCATCAGTGAGTCGGGGGGAACTAATGAAAAACTGTTTTTT
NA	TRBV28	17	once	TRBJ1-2	CASGRLGSWTEDYGYTF	TGTGCCAGCGGCCGATTGGGGAGCTGGACGGAGGACTATGGCTACACCTTC
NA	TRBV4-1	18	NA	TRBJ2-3	CASSQDWDPRAFTDTQYF	TGCGCCAGCAGCCAAGATTGGGACCCCCGAGCGTTCACAGATACGCAGTATTTT
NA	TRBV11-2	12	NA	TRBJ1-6	CASSRIPSPLHF	TGTGCCAGCAGCAGAATACCTTCACCCCTCCACTTT
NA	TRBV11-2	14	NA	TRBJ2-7	CASSLGVGAYEQYF	TGTGCCAGCAGCTTAGGTGTCGGAGCCTACGAGCAGTACTTC
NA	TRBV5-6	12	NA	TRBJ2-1	CASSSSHNEQFF	TGTGCCAGCAGCTCGTCCCACAATGAGCAGTTCTTC
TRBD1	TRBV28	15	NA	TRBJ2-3	CATRTGGRGTDTQYF	TGTGCCACAAGAACAGGGGGAAGGGGCACAGATACGCAGTATTTT
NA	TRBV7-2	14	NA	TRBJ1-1	CASSLYRVNTEAFF	TGTGCCAGCAGCTTATACAGGGTGAACACTGAAGCTTTCTTT
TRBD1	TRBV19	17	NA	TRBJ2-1	CASSTPHAGGVRNEQFF	TGTGCCAGTAGTACCCCACATGCAGGGGGTGTTAGGAATGAGCAGTTCTTC
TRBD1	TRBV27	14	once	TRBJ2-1	CASSLWTGGNEQFF	TGTGCCAGCAGTTTATGGACAGGGGGAAATGAGCAGTTCTTC
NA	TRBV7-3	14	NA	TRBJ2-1	CASSLTELYNEQFF	TGTGCCAGCAGTCTAACAGAGCTATACAATGAGCAGTTCTTC
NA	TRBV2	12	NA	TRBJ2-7	CASSGQAYEQYF	TGTGCCAGCAGTGGACAGGCCTACGAGCAGTACTTC
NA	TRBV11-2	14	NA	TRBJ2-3	CASSPPGGTDTQYF	TGTGCCAGCAGCCCTCCCGGCGGGACAGATACGCAGTATTTT
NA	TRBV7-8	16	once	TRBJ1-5	CASSLERVPGEQPQHF	TGTGCCAGCAGCTTAGAAAGAGTTCCGGGCGAGCAGCCCCAGCATTTT
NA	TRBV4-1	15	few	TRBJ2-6	CASSGGGRGANVLTF	TGCGCCAGCAGCGGGGGGGGCCGCGGGGCCAACGTCCTGACTTTC
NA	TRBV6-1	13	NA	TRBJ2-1	CASRLPALGEQFF	TGTGCCAGCAGACTTCCCGCCTTAGGGGAGCAGTTCTTC
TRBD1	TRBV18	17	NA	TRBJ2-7	CASSPMGPGTGFHEQYF	TGTGCCAGCTCACCAATGGGACCCGGGACAGGGTTCCACGAGCAGTACTTC
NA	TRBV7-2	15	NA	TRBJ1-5	CASSRGAGINQPQHF	TGTGCCAGCAGCCGAGGGGCAGGTATAAATCAGCCCCAGCATTTT
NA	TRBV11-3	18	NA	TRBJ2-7	CASSLERGSGTGAYEQYF	TGTGCCAGCAGCTTAGAACGTGGCTCCGGGACGGGTGCCTACGAGCAGTACTTC
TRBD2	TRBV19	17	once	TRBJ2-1	CASSIDLASGGYNEQFF	TGTGCCAGTAGTATAGATCTAGCGAGCGGGGGGTACAATGAGCAGTTCTTC